The 21 T cell receptor beta chains below all came from one sample that was sequenced in a study of T-cell reconstitution after alpha-beta-depleted transplantation in children (dated by TCRdb to the mid-2010s). Library method: PCR. These reads were obtained on an Illumina HiSeq 2500. To normalize quantification of the TCRbeta repertoire, the TCR libraries were built with molecular barcoding that relied on unique molecular identifiers. The public reads were run again by TCRdb, first through fastp at Q25 and then through MiXCR, and only productive beta chains were kept. Each entry merges the rows of one CDR3 protein and shows their most common DNA and genes. The sample records some 550,000 distinct CDR3 sequences, roughly 23% of which are singletons. The biggest ten clones account for 14% of the sample. The treatment or condition label, as the study defines it: allogeneic hematopoietic cell transplantation with graft depleted of TCRalphabeta T cells and CD19 B cells.

This specimen was PBMCs, mostly from graft donor cells, taken 360 days after TCRalphabeta/CD19-depleted stem cell transplant. The receptors stem from a boy under three years old who had a stem cell transplant for acute myeloid leukemia, so the T cells may come from the graft donor.

This clonotype occurred once. The V gene is TRBV10-3, the J gene TRBJ1-1; D gene unclear. In germline, CDR1 is ENHRY, CDR2 SYGVKD. This CDR3 is built from 13 residues. The ends were cut back, 3 bases at V and 1 base at J, with 6 bases in the middle. As DNA, the CDR3 is TGTGCCATCAGTGAAAAGGAGAACACTGAAGCTTTCTTT. Protein: CAISEKENTEAFF.

The rearrangement links TRBV6-1 to TRBJ2-2; 8 bases line up with TRBD2. Losses at the gene ends were 7 bases for V and 6 bases for J; bases not matched to a gene: 4. Germline V gene data show CDR1 as MNHNS and CDR2 as SASEGT. This CDR3 is built from 13 residues. As DNA, the CDR3 is TGTGCCAGCAACCCGGGGGGGCCCGGGGAGCTGTTTTTT. Translating it yields CASNPGGPGELFF.

J is TRBJ2-7 and V is TRBV10-3; possibly TRBD1 for D (7 bases). The CDR3 length is 14 residues. Germline CDR1 and CDR2: ENHRY and SYGVKD. V lost 6 bases, J lost 0 bases, and 12 bases lay in between. CDR3 in DNA: TGTGCCATCAGGGAGGGGGCGAGCTCCTACGAGCAGTACGTC. Encoded protein: CAIREGASSYEQYV.

J is TRBJ1-2 and V is TRBV20-1; maybe TRBD1 (6 bases). V was clipped by 0 bases and J by 1 base, with 24 bases between them. The CDR3 sequence is 19 residues long. CDR1 DFQATT and CDR2 SNEGSKA come from the germline V gene (reference sequence). The DNA for the CDR3 is TGCAGTGCTAGAGATAGGGTCTCGGGGGCAGGTGTAGATAACTATGGCTACACCTTC. Protein sequence: CSARDRVSGAGVDNYGYTF.

This clonotype was found many times. The chain joins TRBV4-3 to TRBJ2-1, with 9 bases that match TRBD2. CDR3 size: 16 residues. Losses at the gene ends were 0 bases for V and 7 bases for J; bases not matched to a gene: 7. In germline, CDR1 is LGHNA, CDR2 YSLEER. The CDR3: CASSQESGGNGNEQFF. The CDR3 DNA follows: TGCGCCAGCAGCCAAGAAAGCGGGGGGAACGGAAATGAGCAGTTCTTC.

V usage is TRBV7-2 and J usage is TRBJ2-5, with D perhaps matching TRBD1 (5 bases). The V end lost 6 bases, the J end lost 1 base, and 15 bases lay between the germline ends. There are 15 residues in the CDR3. Germline V gene sequence: CDR1 SGHTA, CDR2 FQGNSA. The CDR3 reads CASSKPRQLQETQYF. CDR3 nucleotide sequence: TGTGCCAGCAGTAAACCCCGACAGCTCCAAGAGACCCAGTACTTC.

This clonotype was counted between two and nine times. The chain recombines TRBV6-5 with TRBJ2-7; tentative D call: TRBD2 (5 bases). CDR3 length: 13 amino acids. V was cut by 0 bases and J by 6 bases, with 9 bases left in between. The germline V gene encodes CDR1 MNHEY and CDR2 SVGAGI. CDR3 sequence: CASSYSGGGEQYV. Written as DNA, the CDR3 is TGTGCCAGCAGTTACTCGGGTGGAGGCGAGCAGTACGTC.

The J gene is TRBJ2-2, the V gene TRBV11-3; the D is unclear. Germline V gives CDR1 SGHNT, CDR2 YENEEA. With 3 bases removed from V and 1 base from J, the gap between germline ends came to 9 bases. The CDR3 is 15 amino acids. The CDR3 sequence: CASSLGRLNTGELFF. The CDR3 DNA reads as TGTGCCAGCAGCTTGGGCAGATTGAACACCGGGGAGCTGTTTTTT.

This chain joins TRBV4-3 and TRBJ2-7; D might be TRBD1 (5 bases). Germline CDR1 reads LGHNA; CDR2 reads YSLEER. CDR3 length equals 17 residues. V was clipped by 0 bases and J by 2 bases, with 17 bases between them. The CDR3, as DNA: TGCGCCAGCAGCCAAGATAGGGTGAAGGACACTCCCTACGAGCAGTACTTC. Translation: CASSQDRVKDTPYEQYF.

This clonotype appeared many times. The chain carries TRBV20-1 and TRBJ1-1; D not certain. This CDR3 comprises 13 residues. V lost 3 bases and J 3 bases, leaving 11 bases between the germline ends. The germline gives CDR1 DFQATT, CDR2 SNEGSKA (reference sequence). The CDR3 coding sequence is TGCAGTGCTAGCGTGGATAGGGACACTGAAGCTTTCTTT. This translates into CSASVDRDTEAFF.

CDR3 in amino acids: CSARVTGRAPLHF. The CDR3 DNA is TGCAGTGCTAGAGTAACTGGCAGGGCACCCCTCCACTTT. The chain uses TRBV20-1 and TRBJ1-6, with D possibly being TRBD1 (5 bases). With 1 base removed from V and 11 bases from J, the gap between germline ends came to 12 bases. Germline CDR1 is DFQATT and CDR2 is SNEGSKA (reference sequence). This CDR3 is built from 13 residues.

Many counts were recorded for this clonotype. The CDR3 here is CASSLPGKDTQYF. The CDR3 nucleotides are TGTGCCAGCAGTCTCCCGGGGAAGGATACGCAGTATTTT. The genes are TRBV12-3 or TRBV12-4 and TRBJ2-3, with D possibly being TRBD2 (5 bases). The CDR3 totals 13 residues. The V gene lost 5 bases and the J gene lost 6 bases, with 12 bases spanning the gap.

The chain recombines TRBV12-3 or TRBV12-4 with TRBJ1-1, with D possibly matching TRBD1 (5 bases). There are 14 residues in the CDR3. Trimming cost V 7 bases and J 3 bases, with 15 bases left between them. The CDR3 region is CASTPNGGDTEAFF. In DNA form, the CDR3 reads TGTGCCAGCACCCCAAACGGGGGGGACACTGAAGCTTTCTTT.

This clonotype was picked up many times. The junction and the germline gene differ at one end; a read error may be behind it. The rearrangement uses TRBV29-1 and TRBJ2-1, with D tentatively TRBD1 (6 bases). There are 10 residues in the CDR3. Germline assignment: CDR1 SQVTM and CDR2 ANQGSEA. CDR3 nucleotides: TGCAGCGTTGACGACCCGACAGGTCGGTTC. Its protein product is CSVDDPTGRF.

This clonotype has a count of ten or more. V and J are TRBV4-3 and TRBJ1-2; TRBD1 matches 11 bases. The trim removed 1 base at V and 8 bases at J, leaving 6 bases unmatched. The CDR3 is 15 residues long. Germline CDR1 reads LGHNA; CDR2 reads YSLEER. This CDR3 is CASSQVEDRGRGYTF. The CDR3 DNA follows: TGCGCCAGCAGCCAAGTGGAGGACAGGGGGCGAGGCTACACCTTC.

The chain has TRBV7-3 and TRBJ2-3, with D tentatively TRBD1 (6 bases). V lost 5 bases and J 4 bases, leaving 13 bases between the germline ends. Germline CDR1 is SGHTA and CDR2 is FQGTGA. The CDR3 is 14 residues long. The CDR3 loop is CASSTQTGSDTQYF. The CDR3 nucleotides read TGTGCCAGCAGCACCCAGACAGGTTCAGATACGCAGTATTTT.

CDR3 sequence reads: CASSLSLTGLSTDTQYF. CDR3 bases: TGTGCCAGCAGCTTGAGTTTGACAGGGCTTAGCACAGATACGCAGTATTTT. The rearrangement links TRBV5-4 to TRBJ2-3; 7 nucleotides agree with TRBD1. CDR3 size: 17 residues. The germline V gene encodes CDR1 SGHNT and CDR2 YYREEE (reference sequence). V was pared by 1 base and J by 0 bases, with 8 bases of the junction left unmatched.

There are a few counts of this clonotype. This CDR3 reads CSASDGRGEKLFF. The CDR3 DNA sequence: TGCAGTGCCAGCGACGGCCGGGGAGAAAAACTGTTTTTT. V usage is TRBV20-1 and J usage is TRBJ1-4; D not certain. The germline V and J ends were trimmed by 6 bases and 8 bases, with 16 bases remaining between them. The CDR3 contains 13 residues. Per germline, CDR1 DFQATT and CDR2 SNEGSKA (reference sequence).

This clonotype has ten or more counts. The chain is built from TRBV20-1 and TRBJ2-7; 7 bases match TRBD1. The CDR3 runs to 14 residues. Germline assignment: CDR1 DFQATT and CDR2 SNEGSKA (reference sequence). V lost 0 bases and J lost 2; bases outside the gene matches: 4. The CDR3 region has the DNA TGCAGTGCTAGAGAAATAACAGGGGCCTACGAGCAGTACTTC. Translating it yields CSAREITGAYEQYF.

This clonotype was seen repeatedly, ten times or more. The V and J genes are TRBV4-3 and TRBJ2-2; D call uncertain. Trimming pared 0 bases from V and 0 bases from J, leaving 5 bases between. CDR3 length equals 15 residues. The V gene's germline CDR1 is LGHNA and CDR2 YSLEER. Here the CDR3 DNA reads TGCGCCAGCAGCCAAGACACCACGAACACCGGGGAGCTGTTTTTT. The encoded protein is CASSQDTTNTGELFF.

This clonotype was seen many times. The chain carries TRBV28 and TRBJ2-5; maybe TRBD2 (5 bases). With 4 bases removed from V and 10 bases from J, the gap between germline ends came to 13 bases. Looked up from germline, CDR1 is MDHEN and CDR2 is SYDVKM. This CDR3 has 12 amino acids. The CDR3 protein is CASSSLSEGQYF. The CDR3, as DNA: TGTGCCAGCAGTTCCCTCAGTGAGGGCCAGTACTTC. The whole variable domain, filled in from reference TRBV28 and TRBJ2-5, reads DVKVTQSSRYLVKRTGEKVFLECVQDMDHENMFWYRQDPGLGLRLIYFSYDVKMKEKGDIPEGYSVSREKKERFSLILESASTNQTSMYLCASSSLSEGQYFGPGTRLLVL.